The 18 T cell receptor beta chains below come from one sample, sequenced in a study of identical twins. TCRdb reanalysed the 5' RACE reads using MiXCR and keeps one entry per CDR3 protein. The sample holds 700,000 or so distinct CDR3 sequences, 8.5% to 9% seen once. These same records also appear under a second study, on yellow fever vaccine responses in identical twins.

Sequencing was done on a sample of PBMCs. The receptors shown here come from a woman between 18 and 29 years old in good health.

The rearrangement joins TRBV12-3 or TRBV12-4 to TRBJ2-7, with unresolved D. The CDR3 has 11 residues. The V end was cut by 8 bases, the J end by 2 bases, with 7 bases between. CDR3 region: CASGKTYEQYF. CDR3 nucleotide sequence: TGTGCCAGCGGAAAGACCTACGAGCAGTACTTC.

This clonotype was counted a few times. The V gene is TRBV20-1, the J gene TRBJ1-1; 7 bases line up with TRBD1. CDR3 length: 15 residues. The germline gives CDR1 DFQATT, CDR2 SNEGSKA (reference sequence). V dropped 3 bases and J dropped 2; count of bases not matched to a gene: 9. The chain's CDR3 is CSARAPTGANTEAFF. CDR3 nucleotide sequence: TGCAGTGCTAGGGCTCCCACAGGGGCAAACACTGAAGCTTTCTTT.

This clonotype has ten or more counts. The rearrangement joins TRBV7-2 to TRBJ2-3; the match to TRBD1 covers 11 bases. With 5 bases clipped from V and 14 bases from J, the junction kept 18 bases outside the gene matches. Germline assignment: CDR1 SGHTA and CDR2 FQGNSA. The CDR3 contains 16 residues. The CDR3 sequence: CASSNHGQGASGGRYF. CDR3 DNA: TGTGCCAGCAGCAACCACGGACAGGGGGCATCGGGAGGTCGGTATTTT. Filled out from reference TRBV7-2 and TRBJ2-3, the complete variable domain reads GAGVSQSPSNKVTEKGKDVELRCDPISGHTALYWYRQSLGQGLEFLIYFQGNSAPDKSGLPSDRFSAERTGGSVSTLTIQRTQQEDSAVYLCASSNHGQGASGGRYFGPGTRLTVL.

The rearrangement uses TRBV11-1 and TRBJ2-1; D is possibly TRBD1 (5 bases). CDR1 and CDR2 from the germline V gene are SGHAT and FQDESV (reference sequence). Trimming removed 1 base at V and 4 bases at J, with 14 bases between. The CDR3 loop spans 16 amino acids. The chain's CDR3 is CASSLEGDRVYNEQFF. The CDR3 nucleotides are TGTGCCAGCAGCTTAGAAGGGGATAGGGTATACAATGAGCAGTTCTTC.

There are a few counts of this clonotype. The chain recombines TRBV20-1 with TRBJ2-1; 10 bases match TRBD1. J gave up 5 bases and V 7 bases, and 8 bases lay outside the gene matches. The CDR3 covers 14 residues. The germline CDR1 and CDR2 sequences are DFQATT and SNEGSKA (reference sequence). As DNA, the CDR3 is TGCAGTGTGAGGGACAGGGGACTTCACAATGAGCAGTTCTTC. This translates into CSVRDRGLHNEQFF.

V is TRBV19 and J is TRBJ2-2; D gene unclear. The CDR3 consists of 14 residues. V was pared by 8 bases and J by 4 bases, with 14 bases between. Germline CDR1 and CDR2: LNHDA and SQIVND (reference sequence). The CDR3: CASCPLGPTGELFF. CDR3 in DNA: TGTGCCAGTTGTCCCCTAGGCCCCACCGGGGAGCTGTTTTTT.

This clonotype was counted a few times. This CDR3 is CASTPLGLGDQPQHF. The CDR3 DNA follows: TGTGCCAGTACCCCATTGGGGTTAGGGGATCAGCCCCAGCATTTT. This sequence joins TRBV19 and TRBJ1-5; weak D call: TRBD1 (5 bases). Deletions cut 7 bases from V and 5 bases from J, with 18 bases between. CDR3 length equals 15 residues. Germline V gene sequence: CDR1 LNHDA, CDR2 SQIVND (reference sequence).

There are a few counts of this clonotype. The chain uses TRBV15 and TRBJ1-1; TRBD1 is a possible D gene (6 bases). The CDR3 loop spans 16 amino acids. CDR1 and CDR2 (germline): LNHNV, YYDKDF (reference sequence). Trimming cost V 0 bases and J 1 base, with 12 bases left between them. CDR3 nucleotide sequence: TGTGCCACCAGCAGAGATCCGGGGGCTCAGAACACTGAAGCTTTCTTT. Translation gives CATSRDPGAQNTEAFF.

V gene TRBV7-2 combines with J gene TRBJ2-4, with TRBD2 as a possible D gene (5 bases). Germline CDR1 reads SGHTA; CDR2 reads FQGNSA. The CDR3 is made up of 15 amino acids. V lost 5 bases and J 0 bases, leaving 11 bases between the germline ends. CDR3 nucleotide sequence: TGTGCCAGCAGCCCGAGGGCCTTAGCCAAAAACATTCAGTACTTC. Translated, it gives CASSPRALAKNIQYF.

Many counts were recorded for this clonotype. This chain uses TRBV12-3 or TRBV12-4 with TRBJ1-1, with D unclear. Between the trimmed V and J ends, which lost 1 base and 1 base, there was a span of 10 bases. The CDR3 spans 15 residues. In nucleotides, the CDR3 is TGTGCCAGCAGTTTAGGGGGTCTGGGGAACACTGAAGCTTTCTTT. It translates to CASSLGGLGNTEAFF.

This clonotype was found a few times. This rearrangement joins TRBV11-1 to TRBJ2-1, with unresolved D. The CDR3 is made up of 13 amino acids. Trimming pared 3 bases from V and 6 bases from J, leaving 9 bases between. Germline loops: CDR1 SGHAT, CDR2 FQDESV (reference sequence). CDR3 nucleotide sequence: TGTGCCAGCAGCTTCTCCGGGCTCAATGAGCAGTTCTTC. It specifies CASSFSGLNEQFF.

This clonotype has a count of ten or more. The chain joins TRBV7-9 to TRBJ2-3; 8 bases agree with TRBD2. The CDR3 is 15 residues long. V lost 5 bases, J lost 4 bases, and 8 bases stayed unmatched. From germline, CDR1 is SEHNR and CDR2 FQNEAQ (reference sequence). The CDR3 spells CASSRFSGTADTQYF. CDR3 bases: TGTGCCAGCAGCCGATTTAGCGGGACCGCAGATACGCAGTATTTT.

This clonotype was counted at least ten times. The chain uses TRBV4-2 and TRBJ1-5; the D gene is possibly TRBD1 (5 bases). The germline V gene encodes CDR1 LGHNA and CDR2 YNFKEQ. Trimming shortened V by 2 bases and J by 4 bases, and 6 bases separated the two germline ends. The CDR3 has 13 amino acids. The CDR3: CASSQPGNQPQHF. In DNA form, the CDR3 reads TGTGCCAGCAGCCAACCAGGGAATCAGCCCCAGCATTTT.

CDR3 sequence: CSASPLGGTRAKLFF. The CDR3 coding sequence is TGCAGTGCTAGCCCCCTCGGAGGGACGCGGGCCAAACTGTTTTTT. V and J are TRBV20-1 and TRBJ1-4; D is possibly TRBD1 (5 bases). Trimming shortened V by 3 bases and J by 11 bases, and 22 bases separated the two germline ends. The V gene's germline CDR1 is DFQATT and CDR2 SNEGSKA (reference sequence). The CDR3 contains 15 residues.

This clonotype was detected ten times or more. V is TRBV5-1 and J is TRBJ2-2; tentative D call: TRBD2 (5 bases). CDR1 SGHRS and CDR2 YFSETQ come from the germline V gene. CDR3 size: 15 residues. V was clipped by 0 bases and J by 3 bases, with 9 bases between them. The CDR3 loop is CASSLDPGYTGELFF. CDR3 nucleotide sequence: TGCGCCAGCAGCTTGGACCCGGGATACACCGGGGAGCTGTTTTTT.

The chain carries TRBV12-3 or TRBV12-4 and TRBJ2-7, with a possible D match to TRBD2 (5 bases). There are 13 residues in the CDR3. V was clipped by 3 bases and J by 4 bases, with 10 bases between them. The CDR3 here is CASSFLSAYEQYF. The CDR3 nucleotides read TGTGCCAGCAGTTTCCTTAGCGCTTACGAGCAGTACTTC.

This clonotype was counted only a few times. This sequence joins TRBV20-1 and TRBJ1-4; D is uncertain. V was pared by 3 bases and J by 4 bases, with 12 bases between. Germline assignment: CDR1 DFQATT and CDR2 SNEGSKA (reference sequence). The CDR3 length is 14 residues. In nucleotides, the CDR3 is TGCAGTGCTAGTAACCCGTGGGATAATGAAAAACTGTTTTTT. Protein product: CSASNPWDNEKLFF.

The chain joins TRBV12-3 or TRBV12-4 to TRBJ1-5; no reliable D call. The germline V and J ends were trimmed by 10 bases and 0 bases, with 13 bases remaining between them. The CDR3 totals 14 residues. The CDR3 DNA follows: TGTGCCACAGGCCTATCGAATAGCAATCAGCCCCAGCATTTT. Translated, it gives CATGLSNSNQPQHF.